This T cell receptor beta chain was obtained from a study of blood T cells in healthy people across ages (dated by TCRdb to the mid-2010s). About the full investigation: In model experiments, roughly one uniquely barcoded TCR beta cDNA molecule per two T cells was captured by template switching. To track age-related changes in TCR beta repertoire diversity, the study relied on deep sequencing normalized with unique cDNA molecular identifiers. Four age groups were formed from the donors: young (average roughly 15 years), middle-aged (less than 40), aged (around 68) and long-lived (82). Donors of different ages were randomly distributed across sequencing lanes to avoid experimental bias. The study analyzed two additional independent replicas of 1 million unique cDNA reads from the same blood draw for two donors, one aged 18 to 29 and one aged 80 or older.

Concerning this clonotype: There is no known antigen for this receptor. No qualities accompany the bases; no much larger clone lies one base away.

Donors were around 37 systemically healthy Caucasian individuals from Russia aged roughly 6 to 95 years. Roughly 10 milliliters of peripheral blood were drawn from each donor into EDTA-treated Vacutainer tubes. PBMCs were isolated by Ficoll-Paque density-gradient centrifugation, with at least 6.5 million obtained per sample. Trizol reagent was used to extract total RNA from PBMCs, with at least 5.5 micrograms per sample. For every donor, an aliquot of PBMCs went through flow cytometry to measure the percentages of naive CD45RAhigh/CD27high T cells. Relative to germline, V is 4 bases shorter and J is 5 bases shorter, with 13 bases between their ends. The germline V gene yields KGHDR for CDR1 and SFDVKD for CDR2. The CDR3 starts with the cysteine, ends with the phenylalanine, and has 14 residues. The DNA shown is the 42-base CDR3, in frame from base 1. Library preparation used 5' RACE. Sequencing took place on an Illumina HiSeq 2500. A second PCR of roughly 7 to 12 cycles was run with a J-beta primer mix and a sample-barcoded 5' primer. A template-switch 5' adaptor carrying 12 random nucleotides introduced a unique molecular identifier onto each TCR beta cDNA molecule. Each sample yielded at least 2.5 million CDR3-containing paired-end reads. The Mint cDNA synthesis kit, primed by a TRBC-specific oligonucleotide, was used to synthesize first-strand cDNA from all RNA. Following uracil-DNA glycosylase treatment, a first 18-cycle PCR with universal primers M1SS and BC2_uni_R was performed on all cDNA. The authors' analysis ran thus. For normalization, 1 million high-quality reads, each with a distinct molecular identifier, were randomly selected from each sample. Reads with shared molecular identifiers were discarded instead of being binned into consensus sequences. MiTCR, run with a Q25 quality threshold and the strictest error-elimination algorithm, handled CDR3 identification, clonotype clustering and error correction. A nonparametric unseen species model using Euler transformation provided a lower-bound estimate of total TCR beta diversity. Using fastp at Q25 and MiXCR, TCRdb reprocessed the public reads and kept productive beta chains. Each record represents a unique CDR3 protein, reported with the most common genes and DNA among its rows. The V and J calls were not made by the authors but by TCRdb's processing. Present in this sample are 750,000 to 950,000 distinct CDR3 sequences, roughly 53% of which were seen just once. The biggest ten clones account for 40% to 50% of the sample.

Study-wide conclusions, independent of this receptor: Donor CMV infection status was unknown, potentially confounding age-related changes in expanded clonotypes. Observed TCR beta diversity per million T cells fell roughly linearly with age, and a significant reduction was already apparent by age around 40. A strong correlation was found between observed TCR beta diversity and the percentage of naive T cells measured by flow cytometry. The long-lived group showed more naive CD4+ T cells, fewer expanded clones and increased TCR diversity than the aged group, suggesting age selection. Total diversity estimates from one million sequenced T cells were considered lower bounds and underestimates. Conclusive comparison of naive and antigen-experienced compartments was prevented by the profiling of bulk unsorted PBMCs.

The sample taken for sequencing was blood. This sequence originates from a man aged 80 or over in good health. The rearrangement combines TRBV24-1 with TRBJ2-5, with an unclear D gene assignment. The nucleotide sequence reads TGTGCCACCAGTGACCCCGGACCGACGGAGACCCAGTACTTC. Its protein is CATSDPGPTETQYF.